The 19 T cell receptor beta chains listed next were all sequenced from one sample in a study of shared clonotypes between healthy human individuals. Naivety among CD8 cells was defined by CD45RO negativity and positive CCR7 selection, thereby excluding terminally differentiated effector memory CD45RA+ cells. Measured with immunoSEQ multiplex PCR; TCRdb has only the in-frame clones, and not every one. The sample holds around 700,000 clones, roughly nine tenths seen once. Sequenced: naive CD8+ T cells sorted from blood. Receptor source: a man aged 25-40 years in good health.

The J gene is TRBJ2-3, the V gene TRBV30; TRBD2 aligns across 13 bases. V trimming: 1 base; J trimming: 2 bases; junction bases outside the gene matches: 3. The CDR3 covers 16 residues. CDR1 GTSNPN and CDR2 SVGIG come from the germline V gene (reference sequence). The CDR3 spells CAWSAGTSGTTDTQYF. The DNA of the CDR3 is TGTGCCTGGAGTGCCGGGACTAGCGGGACCACAGATACGCAGTATTTT. Based on the CDR3 plus reference TRBV30 and TRBJ2-3, the full variable domain is SQTIHQWPATLVQPVGSPLSLECTVEGTSNPNLYWYRQAAGRGLQLLFYSVGIGQISSEVPQNLSASRPQDRQFILSSKKLLLSDSGFYLCAWSAGTSGTTDTQYFGPGTRLTVL.

The sample holds one count of this clone. The genes are TRBV6-4 and TRBJ1-1; TRBD1 might be the D (5 bases). Deletions cut 2 bases from V and 4 bases from J, with 17 bases between. Germline V CDR1 and CDR2: MRHNA, SNTAGT. This CDR3 is 16 amino acids long. Here the CDR3 DNA reads TGTGCCAGCAGTGACGATGTGGGGCGGATTAGCACTGAAGCTTTCTTT. As protein: CASSDDVGRISTEAFF.

J is TRBJ2-7 and V is TRBV1; no check of the table's D call, TRBD2, against the DNA was made. TRBV1 is listed as a pseudogene. The CDR3 length is 14 residues. The CDR3 bases are TGCACCAGCAGCCACTGCGGTTCCTCCTACGAGCAGTACTTC. Translating it yields CTSSHCGSSYEQYF.

This chain joins TRBV4-3 and TRBJ2-1, with a tentative D call TRBD2 (5 bases). The CDR3 is made up of 15 amino acids. Trimming took off 4 bases at V and 4 bases at J, with 14 bases between the two ends. Germline V CDR1 and CDR2: LGHNA, YSLEER. In nucleotides, the CDR3 is TGCGCCAGCAGCCCAGGCCCAGCGGAGTACAATGAGCAGTTCTTC. As protein: CASSPGPAEYNEQFF.

This clone has a handful of counts. The rearrangement uses TRBV28 and TRBJ1-4, with a weak D call TRBD1 (6 bases). Germline V CDR1 and CDR2: MDHEN, SYDVKM. V dropped 6 bases and J dropped 6 bases, with 14 bases sitting between them. There are 14 residues in the CDR3. The CDR3 nucleotides read TGTGCCAGCAGCCTGAGGGGGTGGGATGAAAAACTGTTTTTT. It codes for CASSLRGWDEKLFF.

The chain has TRBV4-1 and TRBJ2-5; D is possibly TRBD1 (6 bases). CDR1 and CDR2 from the germline V gene are MGHRA and YSYEKL. Trimming stripped 1 base from V and 5 bases from J, with 11 bases between. The CDR3 runs 14 residues. The CDR3 region has the DNA TGCGCCAGCAGCCAAGTACAGGGTGCGGAGACCCAGTACTTC. This translates into CASSQVQGAETQYF.

The rearrangement joins TRBV5-1 to TRBJ2-1; 9 bases line up with TRBD2. This CDR3 region has 15 residues. With 0 bases clipped from V and 10 bases from J, the junction kept 8 bases outside the gene matches. Germline V lookup: CDR1 SGHRS, CDR2 YFSETQ. The CDR3 nucleotides are TGCGCCAGCAGCTTGGGGCCAGCGGGAGGTTACGAGCAGTTCTTC. It codes for CASSLGPAGGYEQFF.

In the case of this clone: The sample carries other DNA sequences with the same CDR3. The chain combines TRBV28 with TRBJ2-1, with D unclear. Between the trimmed V and J ends, which lost 3 bases and 6 bases, there was a span of 6 bases. CDR1 and CDR2 from the germline V gene are MDHEN and SYDVKM. This CDR3 spans 12 amino acids. DNA of the CDR3: TGTGCCAGCAGTTTTTCTGGCAATGAGCAGTTCTTC. Translating it yields CASSFSGNEQFF.

This CDR3 reads CASGVGVASYTF. CDR3 DNA: TGTGCCAGCGGGGTCGGGGTCGCGAGCTACACCTTC. The chain recombines TRBV19 with TRBJ1-2; D not resolved. The V gene lost 9 bases and the J gene lost 9 bases, with 17 bases spanning the gap. The CDR3 length is 12 residues. Germline CDR1 and CDR2: LNHDA and SQIVND (reference sequence). The full variable domain, rest sourced from reference TRBV19 and TRBJ1-2, is DGGITQSPKYLFRKEGQNVTLSCEQNLNHDAMYWYRQDPGQGLRLIYYSQIVNDFQKGDIAEGYSVSREKKESFPLTVTSAQKNPTAFYLCASGVGVASYTFGSGTRLTVV.

The J gene is TRBJ2-6, the V gene TRBV9; 9 bases align to TRBD1. CDR1 and CDR2 (germline): SGDLS, YYNGEE. The CDR3 length is 18 residues. The V gene end was trimmed by 0 bases and the J gene end by 0 bases; junction bases not matched to a gene: 4. Written as DNA, the CDR3 is TGTGCCAGCAGCGTAGCAGGGACAGGGATCTCTGGGGCCAACGTCCTGACTTTC. As protein: CASSVAGTGISGANVLTF. Together with reference TRBV9 and TRBJ2-6, the CDR3 gives the full variable domain: DSGVTQTPKHLITATGQRVTLRCSPRSGDLSVYWYQQSLDQGLQFLIQYYNGEERAKGNILERFSAQQFPDLHSELNLSSLELGDSALYFCASSVAGTGISGANVLTFGAGSRLTVL.

This clone was seen just once. The chain combines TRBV11-2 with TRBJ1-1, with 8 positions matching TRBD1. The V gene's germline CDR1 is SGHAT and CDR2 FQNNGV. V lost 5 bases and J lost 10; bases outside the gene matches: 12. The CDR3 runs 14 residues. The CDR3 DNA reads TGTGCCAGCAGCCCCCCGGCAGGGGGCCTCGGAGCTTTCTTT. Its protein is CASSPPAGGLGAFF.

The chain uses TRBV11-2 and TRBJ1-4; maybe TRBD1 (5 bases). This CDR3 contains 14 residues. Germline lookup yields CDR1 SGHAT and CDR2 FQNNGV. Trimming left V 7 bases short and J 7 bases short, with 16 bases between. CDR3: CASKPLGLGEKLFF. The CDR3 DNA is TGTGCCAGCAAACCCTTGGGGCTTGGTGAAAAACTGTTTTTT.

The count of this clone is one. The CDR3, as DNA: TGTGCCAGCAGCTCCCTCACAACACGGGGGACAGATACGCAGTATTTT. It encodes CASSSLTTRGTDTQYF. This rearrangement joins TRBV7-8 to TRBJ2-3; TRBD2 is a possible D gene (6 bases). Germline CDR1 is SGHVS and CDR2 is FQNEAQ. The V end was cut by 4 bases, the J end by 3 bases, with 17 bases between. The CDR3 is 16 amino acids.

This rearrangement joins TRBV19 to TRBJ1-1; no reliable D call. This CDR3 contains 12 residues. CDR1 LNHDA and CDR2 SQIVND come from the germline V gene (reference sequence). With 3 bases removed from V and 5 bases from J, the gap between germline ends came to 7 bases. In nucleotides, the CDR3 is TGTGCCAGTAGTATGGGGAGTACTGAAGCTTTCTTT. Translating it yields CASSMGSTEAFF.

The genes are TRBV9 and TRBJ1-1; a possible D gene is TRBD1 (5 bases). CDR1 and CDR2 (germline): SGDLS, YYNGEE. This CDR3 region has 14 residues. V was clipped by 3 bases and J by 1 base, with 10 bases between them. The CDR3 reads CASSEQGENTEAFF. The CDR3 DNA follows: TGTGCCAGCAGCGAGCAAGGGGAGAACACTGAAGCTTTCTTT.

The chain couples TRBV11-3 to TRBJ2-1; perhaps TRBD2 as D (6 bases). The CDR3 is made up of 17 amino acids. V lost 5 bases and J 0 bases, leaving 17 bases between the germline ends. Germline CDR1 and CDR2: SGHNT and YENEEA. This CDR3 reads CASSPSSAAGSYNEQFF. For the CDR3, the DNA is TGTGCCAGCAGCCCTTCTAGCGCGGCCGGCTCCTACAATGAGCAGTTCTTC.

This clone was observed a single time. The chain recombines TRBV5-3 with TRBJ1-4; possibly TRBD1 for D (5 bases). TRBV5-3 is given ORF status, its function remaining uncertain. The CDR3 extends over 18 amino acids. V was clipped by 0 bases and J by 7 bases, with 22 bases between them. The CDR3 DNA reads as TGTGCCAGAAGCTTGGGTTTTCAGGGAGACATTAACAGTGAAAAACTGTTTTTT. This encodes CARSLGFQGDINSEKLFF.

A note on this clone: Other DNA sequences in the same sample also yield this CDR3. The chain carries TRBV6-5 and TRBJ2-7, with 7 bases matching TRBD1. V trimming: 5 bases; J trimming: 0 bases; junction bases outside the gene matches: 4. CDR1 is MNHEY, CDR2 SVGAGI, per germline. The CDR3 has 14 amino acids. CDR3: CASSPGTASYEQYF. CDR3 bases: TGTGCCAGCAGTCCCGGGACAGCCTCCTACGAGCAGTACTTC.

The chain links TRBV28 to TRBJ2-2; D is ambiguous. V lost 3 bases and J lost 4, with 9 bases in between. The CDR3 length is 14 residues. Per the germline V gene, CDR1 is MDHEN and CDR2 is SYDVKM. CDR3 nucleotide sequence: TGTGCCAGCAGTTTGGAGCAGCTCACCGGGGAGCTGTTTTTT. Encoded protein: CASSLEQLTGELFF. The full variable domain, completed using reference TRBV28 and TRBJ2-2, is DVKVTQSSRYLVKRTGEKVFLECVQDMDHENMFWYRQDPGLGLRLIYFSYDVKMKEKGDIPEGYSVSREKKERFSLILESASTNQTSMYLCASSLEQLTGELFFGEGSRLTVL.